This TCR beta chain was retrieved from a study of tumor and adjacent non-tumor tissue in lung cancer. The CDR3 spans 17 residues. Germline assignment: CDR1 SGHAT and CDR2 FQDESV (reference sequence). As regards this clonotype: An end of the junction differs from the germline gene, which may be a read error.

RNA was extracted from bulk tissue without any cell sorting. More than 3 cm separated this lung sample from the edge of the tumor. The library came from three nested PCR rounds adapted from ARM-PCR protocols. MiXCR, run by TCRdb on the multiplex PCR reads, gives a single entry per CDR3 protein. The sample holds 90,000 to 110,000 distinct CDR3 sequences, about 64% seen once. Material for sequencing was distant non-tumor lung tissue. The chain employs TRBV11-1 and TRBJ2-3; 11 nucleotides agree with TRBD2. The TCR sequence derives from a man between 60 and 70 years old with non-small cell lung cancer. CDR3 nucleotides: TGTGCCAGCAGCTTCAGGGGACTAGCGGCAGGCACGGATACGCAGTATTTT. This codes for CASSFRGLAAGTDTQYF.